This TCR beta chain was identified during a study of blood T cell repertoires in COVID-19. Turning to the study itself: Two consecutive negative NP/OP PCR tests, clearance, or resolved symptoms defined Cohort 3 recovery.

The assay was immunoSEQ multiplex PCR, and TCRdb's table has in-frame clones only and misses some. The sample lists some 300,000 clones, around 89% seen once, with around 2% in the top ten. The J segment lost 9 bases and the V segment lost 2 bases, leaving 7 bases of the junction unmatched. CDR1 is SGHRS and CDR2 is YFSETQ in the germline V gene. The CDR3 totals 15 residues. Material for sequencing was PBMCs or T cells enriched from blood (not recorded which). The chain links TRBV5-1 to TRBJ1-6, with 8 bases fitting TRBD1. The receptor comes from a woman aged 55-69 years in a cohort exposed to, infected with or recovered from COVID-19 (not recorded which). The CDR3 nucleotides read TGCGCCAGCAGCTTCCTCGGACAGGGTCTTTCACCCCTCCACTTT. Its translation is CASSFLGQGLSPLHF.